Shown below are 27 T cell receptor beta chains from a single sample sequenced in a study of CD8 T cells in ankylosing spondylitis. MiXCR was run by TCRdb on the 5' RACE reads, yielding one entry per CDR3 protein. The sample includes approximately 240,000 distinct CDR3 sequences, roughly 10% of them seen just once. Sequenced: blood, either unsorted or a sorted T cell fraction (not recorded which). The receptors here all came from a male donor with ankylosing spondylitis or in good health (not recorded which).

The sample holds many counts of this clonotype. V and J are TRBV4-2 and TRBJ2-1; 8 bases fit TRBD2. V lost 4 bases to trimming and J lost 10 bases; unmatched junction nucleotides: 9. Germline CDR1 and CDR2: LGHNA and YNFKEQ. This CDR3 region has 14 residues. The chain's CDR3 is CASSPVGGAIEQFF. CDR3 bases: TGTGCCAGCAGCCCAGTCGGGGGGGCCATAGAGCAGTTCTTC.

This clonotype showed up many times. The chain employs TRBV6-1 and TRBJ1-1; the D is unclear. Germline V gene sequence: CDR1 MNHNS, CDR2 SASEGT. The germline V and J ends were trimmed by 5 bases and 6 bases, with 19 bases remaining between them. The CDR3 consists of 15 residues. In DNA form, the CDR3 reads TGTGCCAGCAGTCCTCTAAAAACCCTCCCCCCTGAAGCTTTCTTT. Encoded protein: CASSPLKTLPPEAFF.

This clonotype was counted ten times or more. The chain is built from TRBV29-1 and TRBJ2-3, with 11 positions matching TRBD1. Germline assignment: CDR1 SQVTM and CDR2 ANQGSEA. The length of the CDR3 is 14 residues. V lost 6 bases to trimming and J lost 6 bases; unmatched junction nucleotides: 8. DNA of the CDR3: TGCAGCGTCACCCGGGACAGGGGGTCGGATACGCAGTATTTT. It is translated as CSVTRDRGSDTQYF.

This clonotype has ten or more counts. J is TRBJ1-1 and V is TRBV6-1, with 9 positions matching TRBD1. There are 15 residues in the CDR3. Germline V gene data show CDR1 as MNHNS and CDR2 as SASEGT. J was trimmed by 2 bases and V by 6 bases; bases with no gene match: 7. The CDR3 spells CASSIRQGGNTEAFF. Here the CDR3 DNA reads TGTGCCAGCAGCATACGACAGGGGGGAAACACTGAAGCTTTCTTT.

This chain joins TRBV7-2 and TRBJ2-7, with 8 bases matching TRBD1. From germline, CDR1 is SGHTA and CDR2 FQGNSA. Unmatched junction bases numbered 5, after V lost 1 base and J lost 3 bases. The CDR3 is 15 residues long. The CDR3, as DNA: TGTGCCAGCAGCTTAGGGGCAGGGGGCATCTACGAGCAGTACTTC. This translates into CASSLGAGGIYEQYF.

This clonotype was seen ten or more times. The CDR3 DNA reads as TGCAGTGCTAAGGGACTAGCGGGGAGCTCCTACGAGCAGTACTTC. Translation: CSAKGLAGSSYEQYF. The chain has TRBV20-1 and TRBJ2-7; 13 bases agree with TRBD2. This CDR3 has 15 residues. With 4 bases clipped from V and 0 bases from J, the junction kept 3 bases outside the gene matches. Germline V gene sequence: CDR1 DFQATT, CDR2 SNEGSKA (reference sequence).

The chain carries TRBV6-1 and TRBJ2-1, with 10 bases that match TRBD2. Germline CDR1 is MNHNS and CDR2 is SASEGT. Losses at the gene ends were 7 bases for V and 15 bases for J; bases not matched to a gene: 12. The CDR3 is 13 amino acids. The CDR3 spells CASTETSGSRWFF. The DNA for the CDR3 is TGTGCCAGCACGGAGACTAGCGGGTCCCGATGGTTCTTC.

Many counts were recorded for this clonotype. V gene TRBV19 combines with J gene TRBJ2-1, with D unresolved. V lost 6 bases to trimming and J lost 10 bases, with 13 bases between them. The CDR3 totals 12 residues. Germline V gene lookup returns CDR1 LNHDA and CDR2 SQIVND (reference sequence). In DNA form, the CDR3 reads TGTGCCAGTAGGTCCAAAGGGATCGAGCAGTTCTTC. Translated: CASRSKGIEQFF.

The V gene is TRBV7-2, the J gene TRBJ2-3; 10 bases align to TRBD2. This CDR3 region has 18 residues. V was pared by 3 bases and J by 0 bases, with 9 bases of the junction left unmatched. Looked up from germline, CDR1 is SGHTA and CDR2 is FQGNSA. The CDR3 spells CASSFSGGTIPSTDTQYF. The CDR3 nucleotides are TGTGCCAGCAGCTTTAGCGGGGGGACTATCCCTAGCACAGATACGCAGTATTTT.

This clonotype has ten or more counts. The gene calls are TRBV6-5 and TRBJ1-1; D not resolved. Germline-derived CDR1 and CDR2 are MNHEY and SVGAGI. This CDR3 has 14 residues. V lost 0 bases to trimming and J lost 11 bases, with 16 bases between them. The chain's CDR3 is CASSYSWREGKAFF. Written as DNA, the CDR3 is TGTGCCAGCAGTTACTCGTGGAGGGAAGGGAAGGCTTTCTTT.

In its sample, this clonotype was seen many times. This chain uses TRBV5-1 with TRBJ1-4; D unresolved. This CDR3 region has 14 residues. Trimming shortened V by 0 bases and J by 4 bases, and 7 bases separated the two germline ends. CDR1 SGHRS and CDR2 YFSETQ come from the germline V gene. The CDR3 reads CASSLETSNEKLFF. The DNA for the CDR3 is TGCGCCAGCAGCTTGGAGACGAGTAATGAAAAACTGTTTTTT.

This clonotype has a count of ten or more. V usage is TRBV10-3 and J usage is TRBJ2-2; a weak D match, TRBD2 (6 bases). V was shortened by 6 bases and J by 1 base, with 9 bases between the two germline ends. From germline, CDR1 is ENHRY and CDR2 SYGVKD. The CDR3 has 14 residues. The chain's CDR3 is CAISVAENTGELFF. The CDR3 bases are TGTGCCATCAGCGTAGCGGAGAACACCGGGGAGCTGTTTTTT.

The table lists this clonotype with many counts. The CDR3 protein is CASAHRDYGYTF. The CDR3 DNA is TGTGCCAGCGCCCACCGGGACTATGGCTACACCTTC. This chain uses TRBV21-1 with TRBJ1-2; the D segment call TRBD1 is taken from the table without a DNA check. TRBV21-1 is termed a pseudogene. The CDR3 sequence is 12 residues long.

Comment on this clonotype: This may come from a read error, since a much larger clone is one base off. This chain links TRBV25-1 with TRBJ2-2; possible D gene TRBD1, 6 bases. V lost 4 bases, J lost 1 base, and 16 bases lay in between. The germline V gene has CDR1 MGHDK and CDR2 SYGVNS. This CDR3 comprises 17 residues. The CDR3 region has the DNA TGTGCCAGCAGTGCGGTCGGGGTACAGGGGAACACCGGGGAGCTGTTTTTT. This gives the protein CASSAVGVQGNTGELFF.

The chain is built from TRBV4-2 and TRBJ2-1, with D possibly matching TRBD1 (6 bases). Germline CDR1 reads LGHNA; CDR2 reads YNFKEQ. V was trimmed by 4 bases and J by 6 bases, leaving 10 bases between them. This CDR3 spans 13 amino acids. In nucleotides, the CDR3 is TGTGCCAGCAGCCTCCAGGGGAGCAATGAGCAGTTCTTC. Its translation: CASSLQGSNEQFF.

There are a few counts of this clonotype. The J gene is TRBJ1-2, the V gene TRBV6-1, with unresolved D. CDR1 and CDR2 (germline): MNHNS, SASEGT. The CDR3 totals 13 residues. V was clipped by 6 bases and J by 4 bases, with 12 bases between them. The CDR3 here is CASRDGRTYGYTF. The CDR3 DNA is TGTGCCAGCAGAGACGGAAGGACCTATGGCTACACCTTC.

This clonotype was counted ten times or more. The chain has TRBV12-3 or TRBV12-4 and TRBJ2-1, with D possibly TRBD2 on 6 matching bases. CDR3 size: 15 residues. The V end was cut by 1 base, the J end by 7 bases, with 14 bases between. The DNA of the CDR3 is TGTGCCAGCAGTTTAGTTGCGGGGTTGCGGAATGAGCAGTTCTTC. Protein product: CASSLVAGLRNEQFF.

This clonotype was picked up a small number of times. The gene calls are TRBV7-9 and TRBJ2-1, with no clear D. CDR1 is SEHNR, CDR2 FQNEAQ, per germline (reference sequence). This CDR3 is 14 amino acids long. Trimming left V 4 bases short and J 8 bases short, with 15 bases between. The CDR3 bases are TGTGCCAGCAGCTACCAATCTTATGGGGATGAGCAGTTCTTC. Translated, it gives CASSYQSYGDEQFF. The variable domain in full, completed from reference TRBV7-9 and TRBJ2-1, reads DTGVSQNPRHKITKRGQNVTFRCDPISEHNRLYWYRQTLGQGPEFLTYFQNEAQLEKSRLLSDRFSAERPKGSFSTLEIQRTEQGDSAMYLCASSYQSYGDEQFFGPGTRLTVL.

This clonotype was observed many times. V gene TRBV28 combines with J gene TRBJ1-2, with a tentative D call TRBD1 (6 bases). The CDR3 has 14 residues. The germline V gene has CDR1 MDHEN and CDR2 SYDVKM. V shed 4 bases and J shed 3 bases, with 12 bases lying between them. This CDR3 reads CASSSGQTDYGYTF. The DNA of the CDR3 is TGTGCCAGCAGTTCCGGACAGACTGACTATGGCTACACCTTC.

This clonotype was seen repeatedly, ten times or more. This sequence joins TRBV5-1 and TRBJ1-5; unclear D gene. From germline, CDR1 is SGHRS and CDR2 YFSETQ. The CDR3 is 14 amino acids. Trimming left V 0 bases short and J 7 bases short, with 11 bases between. The CDR3 nucleotides read TGCGCCAGCAGCTTGGACCTGGGAGGACAGCCCCAGCATTTT. It specifies CASSLDLGGQPQHF.

V usage is TRBV19 and J usage is TRBJ2-1; 7 bases map to TRBD1. V shed 1 base and J 8 bases; nucleotides not matched to a gene: 8. CDR1 and CDR2 from the germline V gene are LNHDA and SQIVND (reference sequence). The CDR3 is 15 amino acids. The CDR3 DNA sequence: TGTGCCAGTAGTATAGGGAAGGGGGCATCCTATGAGCAGTTCTTC. This sequence encodes CASSIGKGASYEQFF.

This clonotype has a count of ten or more. V gene TRBV25-1 combines with J gene TRBJ2-2; perhaps TRBD1 as D (5 bases). V was pared by 9 bases and J by 6 bases, with 14 bases between. This CDR3 has 13 residues. Per germline, CDR1 MGHDK and CDR2 SYGVNS. Written as DNA, the CDR3 is TGTGCCAGTTCGCCAGGGCCGCCCGGGGAGCTGTTTTTT. It codes for CASSPGPPGELFF.

This clonotype was counted ten times or more. The gene calls are TRBV11-1 and TRBJ2-1, with 8 bases identical to TRBD2. The germline CDR1 and CDR2 sequences are SGHAT and FQDESV (reference sequence). This CDR3 contains 19 residues. With V trimmed by 4 bases and J by 5 bases, 19 bases remained unmatched. DNA for the CDR3: TGTGCCAGCAGCTATTTTGGCGGGCCCCTGGGACTAGAGAACAATGAGCAGTTCTTC. Its protein product is CASSYFGGPLGLENNEQFF.

This clonotype was observed at least ten times. The V and J genes are TRBV21-1 and TRBJ2-7; whether TRBD1, the table's D call, matches the DNA was not checked. TRBV21-1 is an annotated pseudogene. This CDR3 spans 12 amino acids. The CDR3 protein is CASDRGTYEQYF. DNA for the CDR3: TGTGCCAGCGACAGGGGTACCTACGAGCAGTACTTC.

This clonotype was seen ten or more times. The V call is TRBV4-1, the J call TRBJ2-1; D remains ambiguous. The CDR3 consists of 13 residues. Trimming removed 4 bases at V and 8 bases at J, with 12 bases between. Looked up from germline, CDR1 is MGHRA and CDR2 is YSYEKL. The CDR3 here is CASSLGSRYEQFF. The DNA of the CDR3 is TGCGCCAGCAGCCTAGGATCTCGGTATGAGCAGTTCTTC.

This clonotype was picked up many times. The chain employs TRBV7-2 and TRBJ2-3; the D gene is possibly TRBD2 (5 bases). CDR1 is SGHTA and CDR2 is FQGNSA in the germline V gene. This CDR3 spans 15 amino acids. V gave up 5 bases and J gave up 6 bases, with 18 bases separating them. The CDR3 DNA reads TGTGCCAGCAGCATATCTCCTGGCGGGCCTGATACGCAGTATTTT. Translating it yields CASSISPGGPDTQYF.

This clonotype was detected ten times or more. The chain is built from TRBV24-1 and TRBJ2-3, with D unresolved. The V end lost 3 bases, the J end lost 2 bases, and 14 bases lay between the germline ends. The CDR3 has 16 residues. Germline CDR1 and CDR2: KGHDR and SFDVKD. The CDR3 loop reads CATSDPTETPTDTQYF. CDR3 nucleotide sequence: TGTGCCACCAGTGATCCGACCGAGACCCCCACAGATACGCAGTATTTT.